Following are 3 T cell receptor beta chains from one sample sequenced in a study of blood T cell repertoires in COVID-19. Produced via immunoSEQ multiplex PCR; TCRdb's table is partial and in-frame only. The top ten clones hold roughly 16% of a sample with 200,000 to 250,000 clones, around 90% of them seen once. Sequences were obtained from PBMCs or T cells enriched from blood (not recorded which). All receptors come from a man between 25 and 39 years old who had been exposed to COVID-19.

The chain is built from TRBV4-3 and TRBJ2-3, with D perhaps TRBD2 (6 bases). CDR1 and CDR2 from the germline V gene are LGHNA and YSLEER. The CDR3 is 15 residues long. Deletions cut 4 bases from V and 2 bases from J, with 13 bases between. This CDR3 reads CASSLRTKVTDTQYF. The CDR3 nucleotides read TGCGCCAGCAGCCTCCGGACTAAGGTCACAGATACGCAGTATTTT.

The J gene is TRBJ1-3, the V gene TRBV11-2, with D uncertain. V lost 5 bases and J lost 1, with 9 bases in between. This CDR3 is 14 amino acids long. From germline, CDR1 is SGHAT and CDR2 FQNNGV. CDR3 sequence: CASSPVRSGNTIYF. CDR3 sequence (DNA): TGTGCCAGCAGCCCCGTGCGGTCTGGAAACACCATATATTTT.

The rearrangement uses TRBV7-9 and TRBJ1-2, with unresolved D. Germline lookup yields CDR1 SEHNR and CDR2 FQNEAQ (reference sequence). This CDR3 spans 14 amino acids. Trimming removed 2 bases from V and 7 bases from J, with 14 bases in between. The DNA of the CDR3 is TGTGCCAGCAGCTTATATTGGTCCGGGGTTGGCTACACCTTC. Encoded protein: CASSLYWSGVGYTF.